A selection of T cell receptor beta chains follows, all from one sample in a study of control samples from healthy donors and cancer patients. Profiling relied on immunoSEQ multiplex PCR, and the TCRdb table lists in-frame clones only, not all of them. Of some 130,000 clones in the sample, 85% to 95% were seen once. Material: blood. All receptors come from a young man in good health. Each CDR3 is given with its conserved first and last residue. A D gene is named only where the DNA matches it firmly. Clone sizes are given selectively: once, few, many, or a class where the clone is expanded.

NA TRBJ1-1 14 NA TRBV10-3 CAISESTTASEAFF TGTGCCATCAGTGAGTCGACGACGGCTAGTGAAGCTTTCTTT
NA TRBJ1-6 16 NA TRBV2 CASRTALSSYNSPLHF TGTGCCAGCAGGACAGCCCTGAGCTCCTATAATTCACCCCTCCACTTT
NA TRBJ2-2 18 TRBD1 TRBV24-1 CATSDSRQGPLLVGELFF TGTGCCACCAGTGATTCACGACAGGGGCCCCTTTTAGTCGGGGAGCTGTTTTTT
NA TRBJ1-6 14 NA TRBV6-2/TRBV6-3 CASSSRGPVSPLHF TGTGCCAGCAGCTCGCGGGGGCCGGTTTCACCCCTCCACTTT
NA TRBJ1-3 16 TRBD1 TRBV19 CASSRDRSLSGNTIYF TGTGCCAGTAGTAGGGACAGGTCACTCTCTGGAAACACCATATATTTT
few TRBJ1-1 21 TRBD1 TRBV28 CASSLSFNRGLRTRMNTEAFF TGTGCCAGCAGTTTATCCTTTAACAGGGGACTAAGGACTAGGATGAACACTGAAGCTTTCTTT
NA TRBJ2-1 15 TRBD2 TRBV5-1 CASSLEGRAGDEQFF TGCGCCAGCAGCTTGGAGGGCAGGGCGGGGGATGAGCAGTTCTTC
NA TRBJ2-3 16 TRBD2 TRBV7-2 CASSLWLAGGTDTQYF TGTGCCAGCAGCTTATGGTTGGCGGGGGGGACAGATACGCAGTATTTT
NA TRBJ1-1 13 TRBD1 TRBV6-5 CASSQGGGTEAFF TGTGCCAGCAGTCAGGGGGGAGGCACTGAAGCTTTCTTT
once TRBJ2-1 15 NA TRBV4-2 CASSRGESSYNEQFF TGTGCCAGCAGCCGGGGCGAGAGCTCCTACAATGAGCAGTTCTTC
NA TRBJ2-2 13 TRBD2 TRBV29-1 CSASGANTGELFF TGCAGCGCTAGCGGGGCAAACACCGGGGAGCTGTTTTTT
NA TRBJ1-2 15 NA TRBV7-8 CASSHRSTVFLGYTF TGTGCCAGCAGCCACCGTTCGACAGTCTTTCTGGGCTACACCTTC
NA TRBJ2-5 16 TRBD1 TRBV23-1 CATRKPGQGAKETQYF TGCGCCACCAGAAAACCGGGACAGGGGGCTAAAGAGACCCAGTACTTC
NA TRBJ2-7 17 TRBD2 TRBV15 CATSSNQGTSGSHEQYF TGTGCCACCAGCAGCAACCAGGGGACTAGCGGTTCACACGAGCAGTACTTC
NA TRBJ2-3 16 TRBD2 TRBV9 CASSVLSGGAGDTQYF TGTGCCAGCAGCGTCCTTAGCGGGGGGGCTGGAGATACGCAGTATTTT
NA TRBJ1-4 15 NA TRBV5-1 CASSLARTENEKLFF TGCGCCAGCAGCTTGGCTCGGACAGAGAATGAAAAACTGTTTTTT
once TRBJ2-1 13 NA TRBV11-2 CASRSVGYNEQFF TGTGCCAGCAGGAGCGTTGGATACAATGAGCAGTTCTTC
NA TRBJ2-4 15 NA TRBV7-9 CASSRDRLAKNIQYF TGTGCCAGCAGCCGGGACCGATTAGCCAAAAACATTCAGTACTTC
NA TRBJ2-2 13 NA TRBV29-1 CSVETKNTGELFF TGCAGCGTTGAAACAAAGAACACCGGGGAGCTGTTTTTT
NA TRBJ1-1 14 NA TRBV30 CAWSENSLNTEAFF TGTGCCTGGAGTGAGAACAGCTTGAACACTGAAGCTTTCTTT
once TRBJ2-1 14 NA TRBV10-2 CASSTAASYNEQFF TGCGCCAGCAGTACGGCGGCTTCCTACAATGAGCAGTTCTTC
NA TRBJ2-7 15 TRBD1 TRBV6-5 CASTEGQGSSYEQYF TGTGCCAGCACGGAAGGACAGGGGAGCTCCTACGAGCAGTACTTC
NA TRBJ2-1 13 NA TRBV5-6 CASSLSQHNEQFF TGTGCCAGCAGCTTGTCACAGCACAATGAGCAGTTCTTC
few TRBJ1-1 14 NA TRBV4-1 CASTVGGGNTEAFF TGCGCCAGCACAGTGGGGGGAGGTAACACTGAAGCTTTCTTT
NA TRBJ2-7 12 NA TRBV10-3 CAISESGYEQYF TGTGCCATCAGTGAGTCGGGCTACGAGCAGTACTTC
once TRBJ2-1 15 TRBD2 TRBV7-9 CASSPSGGVHNEQFF TGTGCCAGCAGCCCGAGCGGGGGGGTCCACAATGAGCAGTTCTTC
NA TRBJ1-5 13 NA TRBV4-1 CASSQIANQPQHF TGCGCCAGCAGCCAAATAGCCAATCAGCCCCAGCATTTT
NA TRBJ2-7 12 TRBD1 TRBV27 CASTDRAYEQYF TGTGCCAGCACCGACAGGGCCTACGAGCAGTACTTC
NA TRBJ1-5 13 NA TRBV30 CAWSLGGSQPQHF TGTGCCTGGAGCCTTGGGGGTTCTCAGCCCCAGCATTTT
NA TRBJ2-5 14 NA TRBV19 CASSIGGPRGTQYF TGTGCCAGTAGTATAGGCGGGCCGCGGGGGACCCAGTACTTC
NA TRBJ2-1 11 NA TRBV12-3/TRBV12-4 CASSLGNEQFF TGTGCCAGCAGCCTTGGCAATGAGCAGTTCTTC
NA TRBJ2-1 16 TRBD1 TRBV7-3 CASSSPTGTGGNEQFF TGTGCCAGCAGCTCTCCCACCGGGACAGGGGGCAATGAGCAGTTCTTC
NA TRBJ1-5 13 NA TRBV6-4 CATSPGENQPQHF TGTGCCACTTCCCCTGGAGAGAATCAGCCCCAGCATTTT
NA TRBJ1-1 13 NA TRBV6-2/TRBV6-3 CASSYEGGTEAFF TGTGCCAGCAGTTATGAGGGAGGCACTGAAGCTTTCTTT
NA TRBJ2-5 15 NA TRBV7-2 CASSLGPGAGETQYF TGTGCCAGCAGCTTAGGACCCGGGGCGGGGGAGACCCAGTACTTC
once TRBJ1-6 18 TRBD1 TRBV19 CASSPGSGTGFWIKPLHF TGTGCCAGTAGTCCAGGTTCCGGGACAGGGTTCTGGATCAAACCCCTCCACTTT
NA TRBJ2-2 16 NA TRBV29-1 CSVGGLASANTGELFF TGCAGCGTTGGAGGCCTGGCCTCCGCGAACACCGGGGAGCTGTTTTTT
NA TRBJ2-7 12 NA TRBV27 CASSFSPYEQYF TGTGCCAGCAGTTTCTCCCCCTACGAGCAGTACTTC
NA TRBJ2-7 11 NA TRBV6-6 CASREGFKQYF TGTGCCAGCAGGGAGGGCTTTAAGCAGTACTTC
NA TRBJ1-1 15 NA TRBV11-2 CASSLGRGRNTEAFF TGTGCCAGCAGCTTAGGAAGAGGGAGGAACACTGAAGCTTTCTTT
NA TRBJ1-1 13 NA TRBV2 CASSVGGNTEAFF TGTGCCAGCAGTGTTGGGGGGAACACTGAAGCTTTCTTT
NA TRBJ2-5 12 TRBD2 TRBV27 CARTSAEETQYF TGTGCCCGGACTAGCGCTGAAGAGACCCAGTACTTC
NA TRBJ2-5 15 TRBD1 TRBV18 CASSPSRGYQETQYF TGTGCCAGCTCACCGAGCAGGGGGTACCAAGAGACCCAGTACTTC
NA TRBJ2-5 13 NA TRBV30 CAWTEGNQETQYF TGTGCCTGGACCGAGGGAAACCAAGAGACCCAGTACTTC
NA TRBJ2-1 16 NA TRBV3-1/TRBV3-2 CASSPRTASSYNEQFF TGTGCCAGCAGCCCGAGGACAGCTAGCTCCTACAATGAGCAGTTCTTC
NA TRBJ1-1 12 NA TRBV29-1 CSPPSCDTEAFF TGCAGCCCACCCTCTTGCGACACTGAAGCTTTCTTT
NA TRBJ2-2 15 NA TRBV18 CASSPPSGSAGELFF TGTGCCAGCTCACCACCATCAGGGAGCGCCGGGGAGCTGTTTTTT